The present TCR beta chain was sequenced within a study of cytomegalovirus exposure and HLA in healthy donors. Overall study findings and caveats: The classifier reportedly diagnosed cytomegalovirus status with high sensitivity and specificity. The listing of roughly 160 TCR beta chains classed them as cytomegalovirus-associated. Presence/absence analyses treated sequencing depth as roughly uniform across donors. CMV antigen specificity was confirmed in vitro for a few CMV-associated chains.

Primers: 60 Vbeta forward and 13 Jbeta reverse. Sequenced by immunoSEQ multiplex PCR; TCRdb stores in-frame clones only, minus some. The sample holds 100,000 or so clones; over 75% are singletons and the top ten take around 6.7%. V was shortened by 1 base and J by 4 bases, with 8 bases between the two germline ends. Germline V gene data show CDR1 as SEHNR and CDR2 as FQNEAQ (reference sequence). The CDR3 spans 13 residues. This clone has only a few counts. Its antigen is as yet unknown. The V and J genes are TRBV7-9 and TRBJ2-7, with D unclear. This sequence was found in a man younger than 40 in good health and CMV-seronegative. The sample comprised PBMCs. The CDR3: CASSLEGGYEQYF. Here the CDR3 DNA reads TGTGCCAGCAGCTTAGAAGGCGGTTACGAGCAGTACTTC.